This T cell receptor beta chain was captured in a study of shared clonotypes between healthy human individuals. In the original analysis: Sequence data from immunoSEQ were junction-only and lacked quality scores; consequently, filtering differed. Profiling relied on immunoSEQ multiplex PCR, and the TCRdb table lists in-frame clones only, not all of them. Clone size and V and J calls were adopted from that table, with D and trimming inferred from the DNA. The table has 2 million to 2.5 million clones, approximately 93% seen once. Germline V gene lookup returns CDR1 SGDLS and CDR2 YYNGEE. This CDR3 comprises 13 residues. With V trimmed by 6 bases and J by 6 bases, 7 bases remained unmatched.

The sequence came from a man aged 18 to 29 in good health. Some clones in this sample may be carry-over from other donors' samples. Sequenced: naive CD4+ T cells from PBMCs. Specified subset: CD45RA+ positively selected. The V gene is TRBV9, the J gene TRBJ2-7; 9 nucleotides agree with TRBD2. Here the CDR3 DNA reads TGTGCCAGCAAGGGGCAGCGGGGGGCCGAGCAGTACTTC. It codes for CASKGQRGAEQYF.